This T cell receptor beta chain is drawn from a study of human T cells and chemical hapten exposure. Time point denoted: patch test 3, about 24 weeks after DPC sensitization. Treatment: therapeutic diphenylcyclopropenone sensitization with weekly scalp DPC. Suited to DPC and affected by alopecia, the donors ranged from 18 to 70 years old. This CDR3 is 15 amino acids long. Per germline, CDR1 LGHNA and CDR2 YSLEER. Per the original methods: From approximately 21,000 to 630,000 TCRs were found per sample, with a median of 95,638. In TCRdb, the RACE reads were re-called with MiXCR into one record per CDR3 protein. TCRdb's processing, not the authors', yielded these V and J calls. In the table there are some 170,000 distinct CDR3 sequences, roughly a quarter of which are singletons. A word on this clonotype: At one end the junction does not follow the germline gene, possibly because of a read error.

Specimen: whole blood, collected in connection with sensitization to the hapten diphenylcyclopropenone (DPC). The TCR comes from a woman between 18 and 29 years old with alopecia areata. Some clones in this sample may be carry-over from other donors' samples. The V gene is TRBV4-3, the J gene TRBJ1-4; D is ambiguous. DNA of the CDR3: TGCGCCAGCAGTCAAGCAACAGCGAGAAATGAAAAACTGTTTTTT. Its translation: CASSQATARNEKLFF.